A single sample gave rise to the 30 T cell receptor beta chains below, sequenced in a study of blood T cells in healthy people across ages. Using a J-beta primer mix together with a sample-barcoded 5' primer, a second PCR was run for roughly 7 to 12 cycles. TCRdb redid the calling of the 5' RACE reads with MiXCR, one entry per CDR3 protein. This sample has 710,000 or so distinct CDR3 sequences, with 32% found just once. Sequenced sample: blood. These receptors were taken from a woman older than 75 in good health.

This clonotype showed up many times. J is TRBJ1-2 and V is TRBV4-2; TRBD1 is a possible D gene (6 bases). The V and J ends lost 4 bases and 0 bases respectively, with 12 bases between them. CDR1 LGHNA and CDR2 YNFKEQ come from the germline V gene. The CDR3 is 15 amino acids. The CDR3 DNA follows: TGTGCCAGCAGCCGGGGACATCTCGCTAACTATGGCTACACCTTC. Residues: CASSRGHLANYGYTF.

The chain uses TRBV28 and TRBJ1-2; 8 bases map to TRBD1. V trimming: 6 bases; J trimming: 6 bases; junction bases outside the gene matches: 9. Germline lookup yields CDR1 MDHEN and CDR2 SYDVKM. CDR3 length equals 14 residues. The DNA of the CDR3 is TGTGCCAGCAGGCGGATTACAGGGGGGGATGGCTACACCTTC. Translating it yields CASRRITGGDGYTF.

The chain couples TRBV6-6 to TRBJ1-4; a weak D match, TRBD1 (5 bases). Germline lookup yields CDR1 MNHNY and CDR2 SVGAGI (reference sequence). V was trimmed by 5 bases and J by 6 bases, leaving 13 bases between them. The CDR3 is made up of 14 amino acids. The CDR3 nucleotides are TGTGCCAGCAGTCCGGGGCCGTCGCATGAAAAACTGTTTTTT. Its translation: CASSPGPSHEKLFF.

This clonotype has ten or more counts. The rearrangement links TRBV2 to TRBJ2-1, with D unclear. The germline V gene encodes CDR1 SNHLY and CDR2 FYNNEI. The CDR3 is 11 amino acids. V lost 7 bases and J 7 bases, leaving 8 bases between the germline ends. Here the CDR3 reads CASTQRNEQFF. DNA of the CDR3: TGTGCCAGCACCCAGAGGAATGAGCAGTTCTTC. The full variable domain, in which reference TRBV2 and TRBJ2-1 provide the parts outside the CDR3, is EPEVTQTPSHQVTQMGQEVILRCVPISNHLYFYWYRQILGQKVEFLVSFYNNEISEKSEIFDDQFSVERPDGSNFTLKIRSTKLEDSAMYFCASTQRNEQFFGPGTRLTVL.

This clonotype was observed at least ten times. The chain combines TRBV27 with TRBJ2-1, with TRBD2 identical over 16 bases. With 4 bases clipped from V and 1 base from J, the junction kept 19 bases outside the gene matches. The germline V gene has CDR1 MNHEY and CDR2 SMNVEV (reference sequence). The CDR3 consists of 23 residues. CDR3 loop: CASSSRSRGLAGGATWSYNEQFF. Here the CDR3 DNA reads TGTGCCAGCAGTTCGAGAAGTCGGGGACTAGCGGGGGGGGCGACGTGGTCCTACAATGAGCAGTTCTTC.

V gene TRBV6-1 combines with J gene TRBJ1-5, with D possibly TRBD1 on 6 matching bases. Germline loops: CDR1 MNHNS, CDR2 SASEGT. CDR3 size: 17 residues. The V and J ends lost 0 bases and 11 bases respectively, with 23 bases between them. The CDR3 reads CASSEAPVGGGSSAQHF. The DNA for the CDR3 is TGTGCCAGCAGTGAAGCGCCCGTAGGGGGGGGATCATCGGCCCAGCATTTT.

There are many counts of this clonotype. The chain employs TRBV7-2 and TRBJ2-1; 13 nucleotides line up with TRBD2. Germline CDR1 reads SGHTA; CDR2 reads FQGNSA. This CDR3 has 16 residues. V was clipped by 2 bases and J by 13 bases; unmatched bases: 11. CDR3 in amino acids: CASSLNPATSGRKQFF. CDR3 coding DNA: TGTGCCAGCAGCTTAAACCCGGCGACTAGCGGGAGGAAACAGTTCTTC.

On this clonotype itself: It may be a read error: a sequence one base away is much more abundant. The chain combines TRBV7-2 with TRBJ1-2; perhaps TRBD1 as D (5 bases). The germline V gene has CDR1 SGHTA and CDR2 FQGNSA. The CDR3 loop spans 14 amino acids. V gave up 4 bases and J gave up 0 bases, with 9 bases separating them. The CDR3 DNA follows: TGTGCCAGCAGCTACGGGACGGCTAACTATGGCTACACCTTC. Translating gives CASSYGTANYGYTF.

Regarding this clonotype: A junction end diverges from the germline sequence, so it may reflect a read error. The gene calls are TRBV12-3 or TRBV12-4 and TRBJ2-2; 7 bases line up with TRBD1. The CDR3 totals 14 residues. CDR3 nucleotide sequence: TGTGCCAGCAGTAGACAGGGCGCCACCGGGGAGCGGTTTTTT. It is translated as CASSRQGATGERFF.

This clonotype was observed at least ten times. The rearrangement uses TRBV7-2 and TRBJ2-4; 9 nucleotides match TRBD2. This CDR3 is built from 20 residues. In germline, CDR1 is SGHTA, CDR2 FQGNSA. With V trimmed by 2 bases and J by 3 bases, 17 bases remained unmatched. CDR3 sequence reads: CASSLSNGSGGLHDKNIQYF. The DNA for the CDR3 is TGTGCCAGCAGCTTATCGAACGGTAGCGGGGGATTGCACGACAAAAACATTCAGTACTTC.

This clonotype was counted only a few times. This rearrangement joins TRBV5-1 to TRBJ2-1; no reliable D call. Deletions cut 0 bases from V and 8 bases from J, with 9 bases between. CDR3 length: 13 amino acids. Germline CDR1 is SGHRS and CDR2 is YFSETQ. CDR3 sequence: CASSLGSFDEQFF. The DNA of the CDR3 is TGCGCCAGCAGCTTGGGTAGTTTCGATGAGCAGTTCTTC.

Of note for this clonotype: A much larger clone is a single base away; this may be a read error. The chain employs TRBV11-2 and TRBJ2-1; TRBD2 aligns across 8 bases. The CDR3 sequence is 16 residues long. Germline V gene sequence: CDR1 SGHAT, CDR2 FQNNGV. The CDR3 spells CAGSLNGGALYNEQFF. DNA of the CDR3: TGTGCCGGCAGCTTAAACGGGGGGGCCCTCTACAATGAGCAGTTCTTC.

This clonotype was recorded many times. The V and J genes are TRBV2 and TRBJ2-5, with TRBD2 identical over 11 bases. CDR1 and CDR2 (germline): SNHLY, FYNNEI. The trim removed 7 bases at V and 1 base at J, leaving 5 bases unmatched. This CDR3 is 15 amino acids long. The DNA for the CDR3 is TGTGCCAGCAAACGACTAGCGGGGAGCCAAGAGACCCAGTACTTC. Translated, it gives CASKRLAGSQETQYF. Based on the CDR3 plus reference TRBV2 and TRBJ2-5, the full variable domain is EPEVTQTPSHQVTQMGQEVILRCVPISNHLYFYWYRQILGQKVEFLVSFYNNEISEKSEIFDDQFSVERPDGSNFTLKIRSTKLEDSAMYFCASKRLAGSQETQYFGPGTRLLVL.

This clonotype was picked up many times. The J gene is TRBJ1-1, the V gene TRBV6-2 or TRBV6-3; D uncertain. The CDR3 totals 13 residues. Trimming stripped 2 bases from V and 4 bases from J, with 8 bases between. Germline CDR1 reads MNHEY; CDR2 reads SVGEGT. The CDR3 is CASSYNRATEAFF. The CDR3 DNA sequence: TGTGCCAGCAGTTACAACAGAGCCACTGAAGCTTTCTTT.

The genes are TRBV12-3 or TRBV12-4 and TRBJ1-5, with D perhaps TRBD1 (5 bases). The CDR3 sequence is 15 residues long. V lost 5 bases to trimming and J lost 7 bases, with 18 bases between them. The CDR3 nucleotides are TGTGCCAGCAGTACCCCGGGGCCTTCTTGGCAGCCCCAGCATTTT. It encodes CASSTPGPSWQPQHF.

This clonotype occurred many times. One end of the junction varies from germline; a read error may be responsible. The rearrangement uses TRBV7-2 and TRBJ2-1, with 7 nucleotides matching TRBD2. Per germline, CDR1 SGHTA and CDR2 FQGNSA. This CDR3 spans 13 amino acids. CDR3: CANSLRTSAQAFF. The CDR3 DNA sequence: TGTGCCAACAGCTTACGGACTAGTGCACAGGCGTTCTTC.

This clonotype has a count of ten or more. This chain uses TRBV9 with TRBJ2-4, with 12 bases identical to TRBD2. V lost 0 bases, J lost 3 bases, and 7 bases stayed unmatched. The CDR3 contains 18 residues. Germline assignment: CDR1 SGDLS and CDR2 YYNGEE. The CDR3 loop is CASSVDPSGGANKNIQYF. Written as DNA, the CDR3 is TGTGCCAGCAGCGTAGACCCTAGCGGGGGGGCCAACAAAAACATTCAGTACTTC.

The chain employs TRBV7-2 and TRBJ2-5; either TRBD1 or TRBD2 may supply D (5 bases each). V shed 5 bases and J shed 4 bases, with 14 bases lying between them. The CDR3 runs to 14 residues. In germline, CDR1 is SGHTA, CDR2 FQGNSA. As DNA, the CDR3 is TGTGCCAGCAGCCCCGGCCCGAGGGGAGAGACCCAGTACTTC. Its translation is CASSPGPRGETQYF. Full variable domain (remainder filled in from reference TRBV7-2 and TRBJ2-5): GAGVSQSPSNKVTEKGKDVELRCDPISGHTALYWYRQSLGQGLEFLIYFQGNSAPDKSGLPSDRFSAERTGGSVSTLTIQRTQQEDSAVYLCASSPGPRGETQYFGPGTRLLVL.

This clonotype has a handful of counts. V and J are TRBV6-6 and TRBJ1-4; perhaps TRBD1 as D (5 bases). The length of the CDR3 is 16 residues. Germline V gene sequence: CDR1 MNHNY, CDR2 SVGAGI (reference sequence). V was trimmed by 6 bases and J by 6 bases, leaving 20 bases between them. The CDR3 DNA sequence: TGTGCCAGCAGCTCTTCGCCGGGACTCGGTGATGAAAAACTGTTTTTT. Translating gives CASSSSPGLGDEKLFF.

This chain uses TRBV5-1 with TRBJ1-1; unclear D gene. There are 14 residues in the CDR3. Per germline, CDR1 SGHRS and CDR2 YFSETQ. The V and J ends lost 0 bases and 0 bases respectively, with 6 bases between them. The DNA for the CDR3 is TGCGCCAGCAGCTTGGATCCCATGAACACTGAAGCTTTCTTT. Its protein is CASSLDPMNTEAFF.

The rearrangement uses TRBV23-1 and TRBJ2-5; D not certain. TRBV23-1 is filed as an ORF, its function uncertain. The CDR3 spans 18 residues. Trimming took off 1 base at V and 3 bases at J, with 21 bases between the two ends. CDR3 sequence (DNA): TGCGCCAGCAGTCAATTTAGAACGCGCGTCGATCGGGAAGAGACCCAGTACTTC. Translation gives CASSQFRTRVDREETQYF.

The rearrangement uses TRBV28 and TRBJ1-5; maybe TRBD1 (6 bases). V gave up 8 bases and J gave up 5 bases, with 10 bases separating them. This CDR3 has 12 residues. Looked up from germline, CDR1 is MDHEN and CDR2 is SYDVKM. The chain's CDR3 is CASLQGYQPQHF. CDR3 DNA: TGTGCCAGCCTACAGGGCTATCAGCCCCAGCATTTT.

This clonotype has a count of ten or more. The chain combines TRBV4-1 with TRBJ2-7; tentatively, D is TRBD1 (6 bases). This CDR3 comprises 16 residues. V was clipped by 2 bases and J by 5 bases, with 19 bases between them. Germline V lookup: CDR1 MGHRA, CDR2 YSYEKL. In nucleotides, the CDR3 is TGCGCCAGCAGCCAATATCCGGGCACAGGGCGCGACGAGCAGTACTTC. This sequence encodes CASSQYPGTGRDEQYF.

This clonotype was seen ten or more times. The V and J genes are TRBV7-9 and TRBJ2-7, with 14 bases lining up with TRBD2. The junction had 3 bases not matched to a gene; V was cut back by 5 bases and J by 6 bases. The CDR3 has 14 amino acids. Germline V gene sequence: CDR1 SEHNR, CDR2 FQNEAQ (reference sequence). CDR3 region: CASSQGTSGGEQYF. The CDR3 DNA follows: TGTGCCAGCAGCCAAGGGACTAGCGGGGGCGAGCAGTACTTC.

There are a few counts of this clonotype. A much larger clone is a single base away; this may be a read error. This chain uses TRBV7-2 with TRBJ2-5; 8 positions agree with TRBD1. CDR1 and CDR2 (germline): SGHTA, FQGNSA. This CDR3 contains 13 residues. V dropped 4 bases and J dropped 9; count of bases not matched to a gene: 7. Here the CDR3 reads CASSWGQVEAQYF. The CDR3 DNA reads as TGTGCCAGCAGCTGGGGACAGGTCGAGGCCCAGTACTTC.

This clonotype occurred many times. The rearrangement joins TRBV29-1 to TRBJ1-1; D gene unclear. V shed 7 bases and J shed 5 bases, with 11 bases lying between them. Germline CDR1 and CDR2: SQVTM and ANQGSEA. The CDR3 covers 11 residues. In nucleotides, the CDR3 is TGCAGCGCTAACCCCGGAACTGAAGCTTTCTTT. Translation: CSANPGTEAFF.

This clonotype was observed a few times. J is TRBJ1-2 and V is TRBV4-1; TRBD1 agrees at 11 bases. The CDR3 runs to 15 residues. V lost 5 bases to trimming and J lost 3 bases; unmatched junction nucleotides: 5. CDR1 is MGHRA, CDR2 YSYEKL, per germline. The CDR3 loop reads CASSSGQGVDYGYTF. DNA of the CDR3: TGCGCCAGCAGCTCGGGACAGGGGGTCGACTATGGCTACACCTTC.

The chain has TRBV21-1 and TRBJ1-1. TRBV21-1 is a pseudogene segment. There are 14 residues in the CDR3. CDR3 loop: CASSGQRGRTEAFF. The CDR3 DNA reads as TGTGCCAGCAGCGGCCAGAGAGGGAGGACTGAAGCTTTCTTT.

As to this clonotype: This may stem from a read error, because a much larger clone lies one nucleotide away. V is TRBV5-1 and J is TRBJ2-1, with D possibly matching TRBD2 (5 bases). The germline V gene encodes CDR1 SGHRS and CDR2 YFSETQ. This CDR3 is built from 13 residues. V was shortened by 5 bases and J by 4 bases, with 10 bases between the two germline ends. DNA for the CDR3: TGCGCCAGCAGGCGGCGAGGGTACAATGAGCAGTTCTTC. It translates to CASRRRGYNEQFF.

This clonotype was seen many times. The J gene is TRBJ2-5, the V gene TRBV2; D might be TRBD2 (5 bases). V was shortened by 4 bases and J by 2 bases, with 11 bases between the two germline ends. This CDR3 is built from 14 residues. Germline values: CDR1 SNHLY, CDR2 FYNNEI. For the CDR3, the DNA is TGTGCCAGCAGTGTCGAGAGGACTCAAGAGACCCAGTACTTC. It yields the protein CASSVERTQETQYF. The whole variable domain, filled in from reference TRBV2 and TRBJ2-5, reads EPEVTQTPSHQVTQMGQEVILRCVPISNHLYFYWYRQILGQKVEFLVSFYNNEISEKSEIFDDQFSVERPDGSNFTLKIRSTKLEDSAMYFCASSVERTQETQYFGPGTRLLVL.